Listed here are 30 T cell receptor beta chains from one sample, sequenced in a study of T cell repertoires in cytomegalovirus infection. A single record per CDR3 protein comes from TCRdb applying MiXCR to the reads. Seen here are about 110,000 distinct CDR3 sequences, about 30% observed once, and the top ten hold about 81%. Their recognized antigens are unknown. The material was CD8+ T cells from cultured PBMCs, obtained from culture after CMV antigen stimulation. These receptors all stem from a human donor in good health (CMV status not recorded). Some clones in this sample may be carry-over from other donors' samples.

This clonotype was recorded only once. This clone may be a read error of a much larger clone one base away. The chain recombines TRBV29-1 with TRBJ2-5; D is uncertain. The V and J ends lost 6 bases and 4 bases respectively, with 9 bases between them. This CDR3 region has 11 residues. Germline lookup yields CDR1 SQVTM and CDR2 ANQGSEA. CDR3 nucleotide sequence: TGCAGCGTCCCCAATCGAGAGACCCAGTACTTC. Protein sequence: CSVPNRETQYF.

This clonotype occurred a few times. V is TRBV12-3 or TRBV12-4 and J is TRBJ2-1; 7 bases are shared with TRBD1. J lost 5 bases, V lost 5 bases, and 6 bases had no gene match. This CDR3 region has 14 residues. In DNA form, the CDR3 reads TGTGCCAGCAGTCCATCACAGGGGAACAATGAGCAGTTCTTC. This encodes CASSPSQGNNEQFF.

The chain couples TRBV6-6 to TRBJ1-5; D not certain. The germline V and J ends were trimmed by 2 bases and 9 bases, with 5 bases remaining between them. This CDR3 contains 11 residues. Germline CDR1 and CDR2: MNHNY and SVGAGI (reference sequence). The CDR3: CASSYPGPQHF. In DNA, the CDR3 is TGTGCCAGCAGTTACCCGGGGCCCCAGCATTTT.

This clonotype was found many times. The V gene is TRBV19, the J gene TRBJ2-7, with D unresolved. CDR1 is LNHDA and CDR2 is SQIVND in the germline V gene (reference sequence). The CDR3 has 15 amino acids. The V end lost 2 bases, the J end lost 2 bases, and 13 bases lay between the germline ends. The CDR3 sequence: CASSISGILAYEQYF. The CDR3 nucleotides read TGTGCCAGTAGTATATCAGGCATACTGGCCTACGAGCAGTACTTC.

The V call is TRBV20-1, the J call TRBJ2-7; no firm D call. Trimming cost V 0 bases and J 0 bases, with 9 bases left between them. Germline CDR1 DFQATT, CDR2 SNEGSKA (reference sequence). The CDR3 is 14 residues long. The CDR3 is CSARDEGSSYEQYF. CDR3 nucleotides: TGCAGTGCTAGAGATGAAGGAAGCTCCTACGAGCAGTACTTC.

This clonotype was observed many times. The gene calls are TRBV29-1 and TRBJ1-5; TRBD1 aligns across 10 bases. Per the germline V gene, CDR1 is SQVTM and CDR2 is ANQGSEA. J lost 3 bases, V lost 5 bases, and 7 bases had no gene match. CDR3 length: 15 amino acids. CDR3 in amino acids: CSVTGDRGLNQPQHF. The CDR3, as DNA: TGCAGCGTTACCGGGGACAGGGGCCTCAATCAGCCCCAGCATTTT. The whole variable domain, filled in from reference TRBV29-1 and TRBJ1-5, reads SAVISQKPSRDICQRGTSLTIQCQVDSQVTMMFWYRQQPGQSLTLIATANQGSEATYESGFVIDKFPISRPNLTFSTLTVSNMSPEDSSIYLCSVTGDRGLNQPQHFGDGTRLSIL.

The chain carries TRBV7-9 and TRBJ2-5, with D perhaps matching TRBD2 (5 bases). In germline, CDR1 is SEHNR, CDR2 FQNEAQ (reference sequence). The CDR3 contains 13 residues. V dropped 4 bases and J dropped 4 bases, with 10 bases sitting between them. CDR3 in amino acids: CASSSRLAETQYF. The CDR3 coding sequence is TGTGCCAGCAGCTCCCGGCTAGCAGAGACCCAGTACTTC. Supplemented by reference TRBV7-9 and TRBJ2-5, the full variable domain reads DTGVSQNPRHKITKRGQNVTFRCDPISEHNRLYWYRQTLGQGPEFLTYFQNEAQLEKSRLLSDRFSAERPKGSFSTLEIQRTEQGDSAMYLCASSSRLAETQYFGPGTRLLVL.

The gene calls are TRBV29-1 and TRBJ1-2; TRBD1 agrees at 8 bases. V lost 0 bases to trimming and J lost 10 bases; unmatched junction nucleotides: 10. CDR1 and CDR2 (germline): SQVTM, ANQGSEA. There are 14 residues in the CDR3. The CDR3 loop is CSVEDFETGGTYTF. For the CDR3, the DNA is TGCAGCGTTGAAGATTTTGAAACAGGGGGAACCTACACCTTC.

V and J are TRBV7-9 and TRBJ2-7; 9 bases align to TRBD1. Germline V CDR1 and CDR2: SEHNR, FQNEAQ (reference sequence). J was trimmed by 6 bases and V by 2 bases; bases with no gene match: 8. This CDR3 contains 15 residues. This CDR3 is CASSLFGTGHFEQYF. DNA for the CDR3: TGTGCCAGCAGCTTATTCGGGACAGGGCATTTCGAGCAGTACTTC.

J is TRBJ1-1 and V is TRBV6-5; 7 nucleotides line up with TRBD1. The V gene's germline CDR1 is MNHEY and CDR2 SVGAGI. The CDR3 is 15 amino acids. The J segment lost 0 bases and the V segment lost 0 bases, leaving 1 base of the junction unmatched. In DNA form, the CDR3 reads TGTGCCAGCAGTTACTCACAGGGGATGAACACTGAAGCTTTCTTT. It translates to CASSYSQGMNTEAFF.

This clonotype was picked up a small number of times. The CDR3 protein is CASSQDPGDRMFGYTF. The DNA for the CDR3 is TGTGCCAGCAGCCAAGATCCCGGAGACAGGATGTTCGGCTACACCTTC. This chain uses TRBV4-2 with TRBJ1-2, with a possible D match to TRBD1 (6 bases). The length of the CDR3 is 16 residues. Trimming stripped 0 bases from V and 8 bases from J, with 19 bases between. The V gene's germline CDR1 is LGHNA and CDR2 YNFKEQ.

The genes are TRBV24-1 and TRBJ2-1; 7 bases match TRBD1. J lost 1 base, V lost 4 bases, and 0 bases had no gene match. Germline V lookup: CDR1 KGHDR, CDR2 SFDVKD. The CDR3 spans 14 residues. The DNA for the CDR3 is TGTGCCACCAGTGAACAGGGGTCCTACAATGAGCAGTTCTTC. As protein: CATSEQGSYNEQFF.

V and J are TRBV5-6 and TRBJ1-5; tentatively, D is TRBD1 (6 bases). The CDR3 length is 14 residues. The germline V gene encodes CDR1 SGHDT and CDR2 YYEEEE. Trimming left V 1 base short and J 7 bases short, with 12 bases between. In nucleotides, the CDR3 is TGTGCCAGCAGCTTGTGGGGGCTAATACAGCCCCAGCATTTT. Its translation is CASSLWGLIQPQHF.

The rearrangement uses TRBV19 and TRBJ2-1, with D perhaps matching TRBD1 or TRBD2 (5 bases each). This CDR3 has 20 residues. Germline assignment: CDR1 LNHDA and CDR2 SQIVND (reference sequence). V lost 4 bases to trimming and J lost 9 bases, with 34 bases between them. The CDR3 bases are TGTGCCAGTAGTACCCTAATAGAACCGACGGGGCGGGCAACACGGGGTGAGCAGTTCTTC. As protein: CASSTLIEPTGRATRGEQFF.

This rearrangement joins TRBV28 to TRBJ2-7, with 9 nucleotides matching TRBD1. Germline CDR1 and CDR2: MDHEN and SYDVKM. V gave up 2 bases and J gave up 6 bases; unmatched junction bases: 5. The CDR3 length is 14 residues. This CDR3 reads CASSLGTGGAEQYF. For the CDR3, the DNA is TGTGCCAGCAGTTTAGGAACAGGGGGCGCCGAGCAGTACTTC.

This clonotype was counted a few times. The V call is TRBV19, the J call TRBJ2-7; TRBD1 aligns across 9 bases. CDR3 length: 15 residues. V shed 7 bases and J 0 bases; nucleotides not matched to a gene: 7. Germline loops: CDR1 LNHDA, CDR2 SQIVND (reference sequence). The CDR3 DNA reads as TGTGCCAGTACCCCAACAGGGGGCCACTCCTACGAGCAGTACTTC. Amino acids: CASTPTGGHSYEQYF.

The chain links TRBV7-9 to TRBJ2-1, with D tentatively TRBD2 (6 bases). The CDR3 runs 15 residues. Trimming removed 5 bases at V and 4 bases at J, with 15 bases between. Germline CDR1 SEHNR, CDR2 FQNEAQ (reference sequence). The CDR3 here is CASSSTGGMYNEQFF. Here the CDR3 DNA reads TGTGCCAGCAGCAGCACCGGGGGTATGTACAATGAGCAGTTCTTC.

This clonotype was observed at least ten times. The CDR3 DNA sequence: TGCAGTGCTACGGGATACACAGACACAGATACGCAGTATTTT. Protein product: CSATGYTDTDTQYF. The V gene is TRBV20-1, the J gene TRBJ2-3; D is possibly TRBD2 (5 bases). V lost 4 bases, J lost 2 bases, and 13 bases lay in between. CDR3 length: 14 amino acids. Germline CDR1 is DFQATT and CDR2 is SNEGSKA (reference sequence).

This chain joins TRBV6-1 and TRBJ2-1, with 8 bases fitting TRBD2. The CDR3 has 15 amino acids. V dropped 6 bases and J dropped 3; count of bases not matched to a gene: 7. Germline V gene data show CDR1 as MNHNS and CDR2 as SASEGT. The CDR3 nucleotides are TGTGCCAGCAGGGTGATAGCGGGGCGCTACAATGAGCAGTTCTTC. This codes for CASRVIAGRYNEQFF.

This clonotype occurred many times. V and J are TRBV19 and TRBJ1-1; no reliable D call. The CDR3 runs to 18 residues. V was clipped by 2 bases and J by 1 base, with 20 bases between them. Germline V gives CDR1 LNHDA, CDR2 SQIVND (reference sequence). CDR3 protein: CASSINPGRARGNTEAFF. CDR3 sequence (DNA): TGTGCCAGTAGTATAAATCCGGGAAGGGCCAGAGGGAACACTGAAGCTTTCTTT.

This clonotype was seen a few times. The rearrangement uses TRBV19 and TRBJ2-1, with unresolved D. The ends were cut back, 1 base at V and 0 bases at J, with 10 bases in the middle. Germline CDR1 and CDR2: LNHDA and SQIVND (reference sequence). The CDR3 contains 16 residues. The CDR3 DNA follows: TGTGCCAGTAGTATAGGGCACCCAAGCTCCTACAATGAGCAGTTCTTC. Translating it yields CASSIGHPSSYNEQFF.

Many counts were recorded for this clonotype. J is TRBJ1-2 and V is TRBV19, with D tentatively TRBD1 (5 bases). V was shortened by 2 bases and J by 3 bases, with 13 bases between the two germline ends. This CDR3 has 15 residues. Germline V gene sequence: CDR1 LNHDA, CDR2 SQIVND (reference sequence). The CDR3 loop is CASSIHQGPDYGYTF. The CDR3 nucleotides read TGTGCCAGTAGTATACATCAGGGTCCGGACTATGGCTACACCTTC.

Sample share makes this clonotype medium-sized. The CDR3 nucleotides are TGTGCCAGCAGCTTAGGTAGGGTCCCCTACGAGCAGTACTTC. Its protein is CASSLGRVPYEQYF. The rearrangement joins TRBV7-9 to TRBJ2-7; no definite D call. The germline V and J ends were trimmed by 1 base and 2 bases, with 9 bases remaining between them. This CDR3 region has 14 residues. Germline-derived CDR1 and CDR2 are SEHNR and FQNEAQ (reference sequence).

The V and J genes are TRBV5-6 and TRBJ2-7, with a possible D match to TRBD2 (6 bases). CDR1 is SGHDT and CDR2 is YYEEEE in the germline V gene. V was shortened by 4 bases and J by 2 bases, with 13 bases between the two germline ends. The CDR3 totals 14 residues. CDR3 in amino acids: CASSPLGGTYEQYF. CDR3 coding DNA: TGTGCCAGCAGCCCCCTGGGGGGTACCTACGAGCAGTACTTC. The full variable domain, completed using reference TRBV5-6 and TRBJ2-7, is DAGVTQSPTHLIKTRGQQVTLRCSPKSGHDTVSWYQQALGQGPQFIFQYYEEEERQRGNFPDRFSGHQFPNYSSELNVNALLLGDSALYLCASSPLGGTYEQYFGPGTRLTVT.

This clonotype was detected only a few times. The CDR3 region is CASSRWGDRLFF. In DNA, the CDR3 is TGTGCCAGCAGCCGATGGGGGGATCGACTGTTTTTT. The chain employs TRBV11-2 and TRBJ1-4, with D possibly TRBD1 on 5 matching bases. The germline V gene encodes CDR1 SGHAT and CDR2 FQNNGV. Trimming removed 5 bases at V and 13 bases at J, with 14 bases between. This CDR3 is built from 12 residues. Complete variable domain (other parts from reference TRBV11-2 and TRBJ1-4): EAGVAQSPRYKIIEKRQSVAFWCNPISGHATLYWYQQILGQGPKLLIQFQNNGVVDDSQLPKDRFSAERLKGVDSTLKIQPAKLEDSAVYLCASSRWGDRLFFGSGTQLSVL.

The chain carries TRBV6-6 and TRBJ2-7, with D perhaps TRBD1 (6 bases). The V and J ends lost 6 bases and 0 bases respectively, with 12 bases between them. The CDR3 length is 14 residues. CDR1 is MNHNY, CDR2 SVGAGI, per germline (reference sequence). In DNA, the CDR3 is TGTGCCAGCAGCCGCCGGGACAACTCCTACGAGCAGTACTTC. Amino acid sequence: CASSRRDNSYEQYF.

This clonotype was counted once. J is TRBJ2-2 and V is TRBV18, with TRBD1 as a possible D gene (5 bases). The germline V and J ends were trimmed by 6 bases and 4 bases, with 15 bases remaining between them. Germline CDR1 KGHSH, CDR2 LQKENI. The CDR3 consists of 15 residues. For the CDR3, the DNA is TGTGCCAGCTCTTCGGACACGGCGGCCACCGGGGAGCTGTTTTTT. Its protein product is CASSSDTAATGELFF.

The chain combines TRBV7-3 with TRBJ2-1, with 7 nucleotides matching TRBD2. V lost 1 base and J lost 0; bases outside the gene matches: 6. Germline lookup yields CDR1 SGHTA and CDR2 FQGTGA. There are 17 residues in the CDR3. DNA of the CDR3: TGTGCCAGCAGCTTAATGCCTACGGGGGGCTCCTACAATGAGCAGTTCTTC. It translates to CASSLMPTGGSYNEQFF. The full variable domain, rest sourced from reference TRBV7-3 and TRBJ2-1, is GAGVSQTPSNKVTEKGKYVELRCDPISGHTALYWYRQSLGQGPEFLIYFQGTGAADDSGLPNDRFFAVRPEGSVSTLKIQRTERGDSAVYLCASSLMPTGGSYNEQFFGPGTRLTVL.

The J gene is TRBJ1-3, the V gene TRBV6-5, with 7 bases aligning to TRBD1. The CDR3 runs 14 residues. Per germline, CDR1 MNHEY and CDR2 SVGAGI. V lost 8 bases to trimming and J lost 0 bases; unmatched junction nucleotides: 4. CDR3 residues: CASGRGGSGNTIYF. CDR3 bases: TGTGCCAGCGGCAGGGGGGGCTCTGGAAACACCATATATTTT.

The V and J genes are TRBV19 and TRBJ1-5, with 10 bases fitting TRBD1. The CDR3 contains 16 residues. Per the germline V gene, CDR1 is LNHDA and CDR2 is SQIVND (reference sequence). V shed 5 bases and J 0 bases; nucleotides not matched to a gene: 4. In DNA form, the CDR3 reads TGTGCCAGTAGTCCGGACAGGGGGTTTAGCAATCAGCCCCAGCATTTT. Protein: CASSPDRGFSNQPQHF.